The source of this T cell receptor (beta chain) is a study of shared clonotypes between healthy human individuals. The CDR3 runs to 16 residues. Unmatched junction bases numbered 7, after V lost 2 bases and J lost 4 bases. Germline V gene data show CDR1 as SGDLS and CDR2 as YYNGEE. Assay used: immunoSEQ multiplex PCR; TCRdb lists only in-frame clones, some missing. The sample consists of roughly 1 million clones, approximately 70% of them appearing once. Sequenced: memory CD4+ T cells sorted from blood. Subset reported: CD45RA-negative fraction. The rearrangement joins TRBV9 to TRBJ2-2; 8 bases fit TRBD1. This receptor was obtained from a man aged 18 to 29 in good health. The CDR3 sequence is CASSVGQGGGTGELFF. The CDR3 bases are TGTGCCAGCAGCGTTGGACAGGGTGGTGGCACCGGGGAGCTGTTTTTT. The whole variable domain, filled in from reference TRBV9 and TRBJ2-2, reads DSGVTQTPKHLITATGQRVTLRCSPRSGDLSVYWYQQSLDQGLQFLIQYYNGEERAKGNILERFSAQQFPDLHSELNLSSLELGDSALYFCASSVGQGGGTGELFFGEGSRLTVL.